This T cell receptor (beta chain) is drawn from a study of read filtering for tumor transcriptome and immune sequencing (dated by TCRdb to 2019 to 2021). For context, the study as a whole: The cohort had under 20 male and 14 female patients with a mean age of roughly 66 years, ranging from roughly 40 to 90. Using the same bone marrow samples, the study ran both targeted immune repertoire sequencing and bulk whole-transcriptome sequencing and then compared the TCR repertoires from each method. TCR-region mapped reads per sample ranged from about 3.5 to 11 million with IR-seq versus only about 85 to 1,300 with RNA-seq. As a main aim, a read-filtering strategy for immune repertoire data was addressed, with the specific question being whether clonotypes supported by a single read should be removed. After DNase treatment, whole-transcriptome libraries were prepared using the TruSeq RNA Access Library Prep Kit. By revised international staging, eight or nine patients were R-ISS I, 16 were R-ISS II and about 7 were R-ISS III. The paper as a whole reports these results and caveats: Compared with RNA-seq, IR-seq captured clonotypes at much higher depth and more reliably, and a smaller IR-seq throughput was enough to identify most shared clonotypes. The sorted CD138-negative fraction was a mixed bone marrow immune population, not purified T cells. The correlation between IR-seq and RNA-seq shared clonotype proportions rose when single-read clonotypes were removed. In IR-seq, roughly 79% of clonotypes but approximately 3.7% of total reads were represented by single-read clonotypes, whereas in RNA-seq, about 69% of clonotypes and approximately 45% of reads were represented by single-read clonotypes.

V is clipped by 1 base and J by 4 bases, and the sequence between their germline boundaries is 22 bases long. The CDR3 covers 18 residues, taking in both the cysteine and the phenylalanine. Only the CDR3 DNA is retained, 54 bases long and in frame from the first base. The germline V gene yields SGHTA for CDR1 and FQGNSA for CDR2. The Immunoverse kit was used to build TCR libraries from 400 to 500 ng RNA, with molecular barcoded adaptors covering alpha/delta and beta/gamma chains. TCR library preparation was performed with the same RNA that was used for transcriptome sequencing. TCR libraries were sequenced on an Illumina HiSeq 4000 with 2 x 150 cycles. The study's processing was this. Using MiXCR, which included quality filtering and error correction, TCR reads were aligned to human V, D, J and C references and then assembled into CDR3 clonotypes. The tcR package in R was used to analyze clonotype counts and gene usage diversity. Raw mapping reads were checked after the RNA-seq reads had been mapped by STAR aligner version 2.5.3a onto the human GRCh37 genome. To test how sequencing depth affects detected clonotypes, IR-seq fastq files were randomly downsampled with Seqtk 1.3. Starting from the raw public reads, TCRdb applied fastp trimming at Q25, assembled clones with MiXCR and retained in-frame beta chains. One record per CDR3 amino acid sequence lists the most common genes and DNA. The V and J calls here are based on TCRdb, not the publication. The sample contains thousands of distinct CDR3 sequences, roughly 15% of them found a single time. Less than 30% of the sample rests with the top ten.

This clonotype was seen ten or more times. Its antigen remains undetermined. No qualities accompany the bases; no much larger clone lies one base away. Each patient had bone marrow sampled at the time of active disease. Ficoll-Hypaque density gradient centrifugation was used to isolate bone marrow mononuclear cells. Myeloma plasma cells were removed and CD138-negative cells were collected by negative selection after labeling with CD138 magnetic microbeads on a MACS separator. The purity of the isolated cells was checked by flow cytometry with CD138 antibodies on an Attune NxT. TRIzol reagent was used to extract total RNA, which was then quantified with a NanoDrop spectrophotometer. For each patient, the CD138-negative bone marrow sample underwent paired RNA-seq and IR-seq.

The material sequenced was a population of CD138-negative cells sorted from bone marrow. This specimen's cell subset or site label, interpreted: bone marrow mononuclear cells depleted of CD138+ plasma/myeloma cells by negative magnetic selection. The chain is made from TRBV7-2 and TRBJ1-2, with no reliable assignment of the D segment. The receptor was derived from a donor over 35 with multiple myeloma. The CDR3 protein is CASSLGLDYGSWAYGYTF. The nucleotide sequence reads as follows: TGTGCCAGCAGCTTAGGTCTGGACTACGGGAGTTGGGCCTATGGCTACACCTTC.